The sequence of this T cell receptor beta chain was determined in a study of cytomegalovirus exposure and HLA in healthy donors. The PCR made use of 60 Vbeta and 13 Jbeta primers. Method: immunoSEQ multiplex PCR; TCRdb's copy keeps in-frame clones and lacks some. The data show 150,000 or so clones, about 75% seen once. The CDR3 runs 15 residues. In germline, CDR1 is LGHNA, CDR2 YNFKEQ. V was pared by 0 bases and J by 3 bases, with 4 bases of the junction left unmatched. Sample: PBMCs. The TCR originated in a woman between 40 and 55 years old in good health and CMV-seropositive. The V and J genes are TRBV4-2 and TRBJ2-7; 8 bases align to TRBD2. Here the CDR3 reads CASSQEVGGGYEQYF. For the CDR3, the DNA is TGTGCCAGCAGCCAAGAGGTCGGGGGGGGCTACGAGCAGTACTTC.